This TCR beta chain was obtained from a study of T cell clones after liver transplantation. Study-level information: Draws occurred before transplant, before withdrawal, and after complete or failed withdrawal.

Generated by immunoSEQ multiplex PCR, the TCRdb table keeps only in-frame clones and is missing some. In the table there are over 55,000 clones, around three quarters of which are singletons. In germline, CDR1 is MNHEY, CDR2 SMNVEV (reference sequence). There are 15 residues in the CDR3. Trimming removed 4 bases from V and 5 bases from J; junction bases left unmatched: 9. Sequencing was performed on CD4+ T cells from blood, taken at the approximately 15-month timepoint. The chain is built from TRBV27 and TRBJ2-5, with 8 nucleotides matching TRBD2. The source is a human patient who received a liver transplant. The graft donor may have contributed some T cells. The CDR3 sequence: CASSSTRGGWETQYF. Here the CDR3 DNA reads TGTGCCAGCAGTTCCACCCGGGGGGGATGGGAGACCCAGTACTTC.